These 24 T cell receptor beta chains share one sample of origin, sequenced in a study of memory CD4+ T cells and cytomegalovirus serostatus. Assay: immunoSEQ multiplex PCR; the TCRdb copy retains only in-frame clones and omits some. The table lists 50,000 to 65,000 clones, just under 80% of them singletons, with about 0.79% in the top ten. The sort gate was single viable CD3+CD4+CD8-CD45RO+ cells for memory CD4+ T cells. The sample taken for sequencing was memory CD4+ T cells from blood. The receptors derive from an adult in good health and CMV-seronegative.

The J gene is TRBJ2-5, the V gene TRBV7-8, with D unclear. V lost 3 bases, J lost 5 bases, and 16 bases lay in between. The CDR3 has 15 residues. Germline V gene sequence: CDR1 SGHVS, CDR2 FQNEAQ. CDR3 bases: TGTGCCAGCAGCTTTAGACTGCCTTTACGGGAGACCCAGTACTTC. This encodes CASSFRLPLRETQYF.

This chain joins TRBV6-6 and TRBJ2-4, with no clear D. The CDR3 spans 11 residues. V lost 8 bases, J lost 0 bases, and 2 bases lay in between. Germline-derived CDR1 and CDR2 are MNHNY and SVGAGI (reference sequence). The CDR3 DNA follows: TGTGCCAGCCTAGCCAAAAACATTCAGTACTTC. Amino acids: CASLAKNIQYF.

This clone was found a few times. The gene calls are TRBV4-1 and TRBJ1-5; D remains ambiguous. CDR3 size: 13 residues. V gave up 0 bases and J gave up 7 bases, with 7 bases separating them. Germline V CDR1 and CDR2: MGHRA, YSYEKL. As DNA, the CDR3 is TGCGCCAGCAGCCAAGATCCATGGCAGCCCCAGCATTTT. This encodes CASSQDPWQPQHF.

The chain couples TRBV18 to TRBJ2-1; possibly TRBD1 or TRBD2 for D (5 bases each). This CDR3 has 17 amino acids. The ends were cut back, 3 bases at V and 0 bases at J, with 15 bases in the middle. Germline CDR1 reads KGHSH; CDR2 reads LQKENI. The CDR3 spells CASSPNTAGSSYNEQFF. For the CDR3, the DNA is TGTGCCAGCTCACCGAACACGGCAGGGAGCTCCTACAATGAGCAGTTCTTC.

This sequence joins TRBV23-1 and TRBJ1-2, with D unresolved. TRBV23-1 is marked as an open reading frame, function uncertain. V dropped 7 bases and J dropped 4 bases, with 19 bases sitting between them. This CDR3 is 15 amino acids long. The DNA of the CDR3 is TGCGCCAGCAAGACGGCCTACAGCCGGTCCTATGGCTACACCTTC. Protein: CASKTAYSRSYGYTF.

The chain is built from TRBV5-1 and TRBJ2-3; no clear D gene. CDR3 length equals 15 residues. Germline V CDR1 and CDR2: SGHRS, YFSETQ. V was clipped by 4 bases and J by 5 bases, with 17 bases between them. The chain's CDR3 is CASSPSNQRGDTQYF. For the CDR3, the DNA is TGCGCCAGCAGCCCCTCAAATCAGCGTGGAGATACGCAGTATTTT.

The CDR3 DNA is TGTGCCAGCAGCTCCAACATAACAGGGGGCGCAAATCAGCCCCAGCATTTT. Translated: CASSSNITGGANQPQHF. V and J are TRBV5-4 and TRBJ1-5; 9 positions agree with TRBD1. The junction had 11 bases not matched to a gene; V was cut back by 3 bases and J by 4 bases. This CDR3 contains 17 residues. Germline values: CDR1 SGHNT, CDR2 YYREEE (reference sequence).

The gene calls are TRBV4-2 and TRBJ2-7; 12 nucleotides match TRBD2. With V trimmed by 4 bases and J by 0 bases, 7 bases remained unmatched. Germline V gene data show CDR1 as LGHNA and CDR2 as YNFKEQ. This CDR3 has 17 amino acids. The CDR3 nucleotides read TGTGCCAGCAGCCCCGCCTGGACTAGCGGGGTCTCCTACGAGCAGTACTTC. Translation gives CASSPAWTSGVSYEQYF.

The genes are TRBV2 and TRBJ1-3; D remains unclear. The CDR3 loop spans 12 amino acids. Trimming removed 4 bases from V and 3 bases from J, with 4 bases in between. Germline V CDR1 and CDR2: SNHLY, FYNNEI. CDR3: CASSGYGNTIYF. CDR3 nucleotide sequence: TGTGCCAGCAGTGGGTATGGAAACACCATATATTTT.

This clone was seen just once. This chain uses TRBV30 with TRBJ2-5; the D gene could be TRBD1 or TRBD2 (5 bases each). Germline V lookup: CDR1 GTSNPN, CDR2 SVGIG (reference sequence). CDR3 length equals 12 residues. Between the trimmed V and J ends, which lost 4 bases and 3 bases, there was a span of 9 bases. CDR3 region: CAWNQGEETQYF. As DNA, the CDR3 is TGTGCCTGGAACCAGGGAGAAGAGACCCAGTACTTC.

This clone was seen once. The chain employs TRBV11-3 and TRBJ2-5; D may correspond to TRBD1 or TRBD2 (5 bases each). CDR1 and CDR2 (germline): SGHNT, YENEEA. V lost 0 bases, J lost 3 bases, and 17 bases lay in between. This CDR3 comprises 17 residues. The CDR3 DNA reads TGTGCCAGCAGCTTAGAGTGGGGGACGGCTTCTAAAGAGACCCAGTACTTC. This encodes CASSLEWGTASKETQYF.

J is TRBJ1-5 and V is TRBV6-1; weak D call: TRBD1 (5 bases). The length of the CDR3 is 16 residues. The V and J ends lost 4 bases and 9 bases respectively, with 22 bases between them. The germline gives CDR1 MNHNS, CDR2 SASEGT. For the CDR3, the DNA is TGTGCCAGCAGTGGCAAACAGGTCGGTGGCGTCCGGCCCCAGCATTTT. It specifies CASSGKQVGGVRPQHF.

The chain combines TRBV12-5 with TRBJ2-1; TRBD1 or TRBD2 may be the D gene (6 bases each). The CDR3 has 17 residues. CDR1 and CDR2 (germline): LGHNT, FRNRAP. With 6 bases removed from V and 0 bases from J, the gap between germline ends came to 18 bases. This CDR3 is CASGSMGWGASYNEQFF. The CDR3 DNA sequence: TGTGCTAGTGGATCTATGGGATGGGGGGCCTCCTACAATGAGCAGTTCTTC.

The chain has TRBV21-1 and TRBJ2-7; the table's D call, TRBD1, has no DNA check behind it. TRBV21-1 is marked as a pseudogene. The CDR3 is made up of 14 amino acids. The CDR3 coding sequence is TGTGCCAGCGGCCGGAGGGACAGGGACTACGAGCAGTACTTC. Residues: CASGRRDRDYEQYF.

In DNA, the CDR3 is TGTGCCAGCAGTTCCCCCGGGACAGGGGGGACGGGCACTGAAGCTTTCTTT. Translation: CASSSPGTGGTGTEAFF. This sequence joins TRBV28 and TRBJ1-1; TRBD1 agrees at 11 bases. Per germline, CDR1 MDHEN and CDR2 SYDVKM. V lost 4 bases, J lost 4 bases, and 11 bases stayed unmatched. The CDR3 contains 17 residues.

This clone was found a few times. J is TRBJ2-1 and V is TRBV18, with 11 bases fitting TRBD1. Per germline, CDR1 KGHSH and CDR2 LQKENI. This CDR3 has 17 amino acids. Trimming cost V 1 base and J 4 bases; bases outside gene matches: 6. CDR3 sequence: CASSPLWTGGSYNEQFF. CDR3 coding DNA: TGTGCCAGCTCACCACTATGGACAGGGGGCAGTTACAATGAGCAGTTCTTC.

The rearrangement links TRBV18 to TRBJ2-7; D is unresolved. V was clipped by 3 bases and J by 2 bases, with 5 bases between them. Germline V CDR1 and CDR2: KGHSH, LQKENI. This CDR3 region has 12 residues. CDR3: CASSPGTYEQYF. The CDR3 coding sequence is TGTGCCAGCTCACCGGGGACCTACGAGCAGTACTTC.

This clone was counted a single time. This rearrangement joins TRBV10-2 to TRBJ2-3; 12 bases are a match to TRBD2. CDR3 length: 16 residues. Unmatched junction bases numbered 8, after V lost 4 bases and J lost 6 bases. From germline, CDR1 is WSHSY and CDR2 SAAADI. The CDR3 reads CASSVGLAGQGDTQYF. CDR3 coding DNA: TGCGCCAGCAGTGTCGGACTAGCGGGGCAAGGTGATACGCAGTATTTT.

V gene TRBV2 combines with J gene TRBJ2-6, with D perhaps TRBD2 (6 bases). There are 16 residues in the CDR3. V was trimmed by 8 bases and J by 4 bases, leaving 18 bases between them. Germline V gene data show CDR1 as SNHLY and CDR2 as FYNNEI. Here the CDR3 reads CASGRGSHAGANVLTF. CDR3 DNA: TGTGCCAGCGGACGGGGGTCACATGCGGGGGCCAACGTCCTGACTTTC. Based on the CDR3 plus reference TRBV2 and TRBJ2-6, the full variable domain is EPEVTQTPSHQVTQMGQEVILRCVPISNHLYFYWYRQILGQKVEFLVSFYNNEISEKSEIFDDQFSVERPDGSNFTLKIRSTKLEDSAMYFCASGRGSHAGANVLTFGAGSRLTVL.

This clone was seen once. This CDR3 reads CASSLTGGLSTDTQYF. The CDR3 DNA sequence: TGTGCCAGCTCACTAACGGGGGGCCTGAGCACAGATACGCAGTATTTT. V is TRBV18 and J is TRBJ2-3; perhaps TRBD2 as D (7 bases). V was trimmed by 4 bases and J by 0 bases, leaving 14 bases between them. CDR1 KGHSH and CDR2 LQKENI come from the germline V gene. CDR3 size: 16 residues.

The rearrangement uses TRBV5-6 and TRBJ1-1; D remains unclear. Germline V gene sequence: CDR1 SGHDT, CDR2 YYEEEE. The V gene lost 4 bases and the J gene lost 7 bases, with 11 bases spanning the gap. The CDR3 sequence is 12 residues long. CDR3 loop: CASSGPPSEAFF. In nucleotides, the CDR3 is TGTGCCAGCAGCGGCCCGCCCAGTGAAGCTTTCTTT.

This clone was seen a single time. The chain couples TRBV10-1 to TRBJ1-1; D is possibly TRBD1 (5 bases). This CDR3 comprises 14 residues. The germline V gene encodes CDR1 WNHNN and CDR2 SYGVQD (reference sequence). Trimming removed 5 bases at V and 2 bases at J, with 12 bases between. CDR3 nucleotides: TGCGCCAGCAGTCCGACCGACAGAAACACTGAAGCTTTCTTT. Translating gives CASSPTDRNTEAFF.

The genes are TRBV6-5 and TRBJ2-5, with TRBD1 as a possible D gene (5 bases). The J call may be wrong; the DNA end is better matched by TRBJ2-7. The CDR3 spans 14 residues. Germline V gives CDR1 MNHEY, CDR2 SVGAGI. The CDR3 DNA is TGTGCCAGCAGTTACACTACAGGAACCTACGAGCAGTACTTC. It specifies CASSYTTGTYEQYF.

The V gene is TRBV21-1, the J gene TRBJ1-2. TRBV21-1 is a pseudogene segment. The CDR3 runs 15 residues. This CDR3 is CASSKGAGGNYGYTF. The CDR3, as DNA: TGTGCCAGCAGCAAAGGGGCAGGCGGAAACTATGGCTACACCTTC.